This TCR beta chain was found in a study of blood T cell repertoires in COVID-19. Study information: COVID-19 samples from acute and convalescent phases originated in the United States, Italy and Spain.

Germline loops: CDR1 SNHLY, CDR2 FYNNEI. CDR3 length equals 11 residues. V lost 6 bases and J 3 bases, leaving 6 bases between the germline ends. In the original workflow: How many nucleated cells were present was estimated from reference gene primer amplification. TCRdb's table, derived via immunoSEQ multiplex PCR, lists solely in-frame clones and lacks some. V and J calls and clone size come straight from that table; D and trimming were deduced from the DNA. The sample holds around 86,000 clones, around 82% seen once. The clonotype comes from a human donor in a cohort sampled during active COVID-19. The rearrangement links TRBV2 to TRBJ2-7; maybe TRBD2 (5 bases). Sequencing used peripheral blood. CDR3 sequence reads: CASSAGYEQYF. Here the CDR3 DNA reads TGTGCCAGCAGCGCGGGCTACGAGCAGTACTTC.